This T cell receptor beta chain was found in a study of early T cells in non-severe SARS-CoV-2 infection. Attachment of unique molecular identifiers to individual cDNA molecules was performed. TCRdb reprocessed the 5' RACE reads with MiXCR, giving one entry per CDR3 protein. The sample has some 71,000 distinct CDR3 sequences; approximately 10% are singletons. Looked up from germline, CDR1 is SGHTA and CDR2 is FQGTGA. The CDR3 sequence is 17 residues long. Trimming removed 4 bases at V and 2 bases at J, with 20 bases between. The clonotype comes from an adult who was a healthcare worker with PCR-confirmed SARS-CoV-2 infection or an uninfected control (not recorded which). The rearrangement links TRBV7-3 to TRBJ2-5; possible D gene TRBD2, 5 bases. Here the sequenced sample was whole blood, taken at baseline. Here the CDR3 DNA reads TGTGCCAGCAGCTCCCGGGGTACGGCAGGTTCACAAGAGACCCAGTACTTC. Its protein product is CASSSRGTAGSQETQYF.